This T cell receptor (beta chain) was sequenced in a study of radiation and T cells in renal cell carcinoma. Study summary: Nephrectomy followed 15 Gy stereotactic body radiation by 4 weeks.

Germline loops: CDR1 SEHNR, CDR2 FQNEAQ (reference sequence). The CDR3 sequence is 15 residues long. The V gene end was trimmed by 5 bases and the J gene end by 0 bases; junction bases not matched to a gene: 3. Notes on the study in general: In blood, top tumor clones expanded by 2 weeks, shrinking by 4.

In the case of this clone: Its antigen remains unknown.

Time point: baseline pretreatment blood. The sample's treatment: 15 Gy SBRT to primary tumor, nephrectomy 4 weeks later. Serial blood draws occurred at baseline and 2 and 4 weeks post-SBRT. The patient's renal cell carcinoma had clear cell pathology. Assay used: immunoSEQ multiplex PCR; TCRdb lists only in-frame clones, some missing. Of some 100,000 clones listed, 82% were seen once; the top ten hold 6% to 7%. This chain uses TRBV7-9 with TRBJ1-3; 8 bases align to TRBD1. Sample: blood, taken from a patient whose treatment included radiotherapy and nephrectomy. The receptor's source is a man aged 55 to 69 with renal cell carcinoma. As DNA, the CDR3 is TGTGCCAGCAGCGGGACAGGTTACTCTGGAAACACCATATATTTT. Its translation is CASSGTGYSGNTIYF.